The sequence of this T cell receptor (beta chain) was determined in a study of regulatory T cells in long-lasting Graves disease. Time point specified: persistent/refractory GD, antithyroid drugs over 5 years with positive TRAb. The TCR library used RNA extracted from PBMCs. Into tubes containing EDTA, roughly 8.8 milliliters of peripheral blood were drawn. Sequencing libraries for TCR beta were prepared with iRepertoire HTBI primers and Arm-PCR of CDR3 regions. As processed by the authors: Some 57 TRBV and some 14 TRBJ segments were identified across samples. In TCRdb, the multiplex PCR reads were re-called with MiXCR into one record per CDR3 protein. The V and J calls and clone size are TCRdb's, not the authors'. The sample yields approximately 440,000 distinct CDR3 sequences, 23% seen once. As for this clonotype: What it recognizes is unknown.

General observations from the study: Persistent disease was characterized by preferential usage of TRBV28, TRBJ1-2 and TRBJ2-5. The study found lower TCR diversity in persistent Graves' patients than in newly diagnosed ones.

Trimming stripped 4 bases from V and 6 bases from J, with 15 bases between. From germline, CDR1 is MNHEY and CDR2 SVGAGI. This CDR3 has 14 amino acids. The sequenced sample was peripheral blood mononuclear cells (PBMCs), obtained when the disease was refractory, from a patient treated with antithyroid drugs. J is TRBJ1-2 and V is TRBV6-5; no firm D call. The receptor comes from a female donor with Graves disease. This chain's CDR3 is CASSSSIVLNGYTF. The CDR3 DNA is TGTGCCAGCAGTTCATCGATCGTTTTAAATGGCTACACCTTC.